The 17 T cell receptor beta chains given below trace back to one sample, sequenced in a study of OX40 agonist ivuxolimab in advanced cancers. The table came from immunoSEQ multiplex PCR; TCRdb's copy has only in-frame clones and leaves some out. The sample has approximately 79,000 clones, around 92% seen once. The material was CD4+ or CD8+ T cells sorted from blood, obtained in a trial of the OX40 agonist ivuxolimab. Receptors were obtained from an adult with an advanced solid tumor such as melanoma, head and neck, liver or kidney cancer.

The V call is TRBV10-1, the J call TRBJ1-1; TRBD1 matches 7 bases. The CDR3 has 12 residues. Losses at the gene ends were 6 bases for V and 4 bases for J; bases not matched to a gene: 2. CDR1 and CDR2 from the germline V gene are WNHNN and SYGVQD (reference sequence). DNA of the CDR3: TGCGCCAGCAGACAGGGGACCACTGAAGCTTTCTTT. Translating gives CASRQGTTEAFF.

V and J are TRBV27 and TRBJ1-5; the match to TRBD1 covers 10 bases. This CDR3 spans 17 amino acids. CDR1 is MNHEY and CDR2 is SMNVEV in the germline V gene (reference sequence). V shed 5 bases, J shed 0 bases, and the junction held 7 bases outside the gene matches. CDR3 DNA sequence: TGTGCCAGCAGTCTAGGGACAGGGGTAAATAGCAATCAGCCCCAGCATTTT. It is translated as CASSLGTGVNSNQPQHF.

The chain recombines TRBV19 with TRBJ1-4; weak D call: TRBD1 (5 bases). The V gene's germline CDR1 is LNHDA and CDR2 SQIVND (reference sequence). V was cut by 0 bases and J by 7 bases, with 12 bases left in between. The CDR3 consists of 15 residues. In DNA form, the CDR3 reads TGTGCCAGTAGTATAGATCAGGGCGAGGCTGAAAAACTGTTTTTT. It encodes CASSIDQGEAEKLFF. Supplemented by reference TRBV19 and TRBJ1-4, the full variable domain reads DGGITQSPKYLFRKEGQNVTLSCEQNLNHDAMYWYRQDPGQGLRLIYYSQIVNDFQKGDIAEGYSVSREKKESFPLTVTSAQKNPTAFYLCASSIDQGEAEKLFFGSGTQLSVL.

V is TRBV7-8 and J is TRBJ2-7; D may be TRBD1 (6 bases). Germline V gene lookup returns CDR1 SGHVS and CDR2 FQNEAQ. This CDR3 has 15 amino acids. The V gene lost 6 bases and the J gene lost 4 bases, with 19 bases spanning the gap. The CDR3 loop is CASSSTGFDWYEQYF. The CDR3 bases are TGTGCCAGCAGTTCTACAGGGTTCGACTGGTACGAGCAGTACTTC. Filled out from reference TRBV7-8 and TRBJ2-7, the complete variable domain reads GAGVSQSPRYKVAKRGQDVALRCDPISGHVSLFWYQQALGQGPEFLTYFQNEAQLDKSGLPSDRFFAERPEGSVSTLKIQRTQQEDSAVYLCASSSTGFDWYEQYFGPGTRLTVT.

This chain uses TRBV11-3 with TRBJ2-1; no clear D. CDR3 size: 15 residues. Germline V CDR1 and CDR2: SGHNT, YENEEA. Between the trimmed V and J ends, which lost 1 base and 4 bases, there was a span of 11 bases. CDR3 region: CASSLGRVEYNEQFF. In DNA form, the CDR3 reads TGTGCCAGCAGCTTAGGTAGGGTGGAATACAATGAGCAGTTCTTC.

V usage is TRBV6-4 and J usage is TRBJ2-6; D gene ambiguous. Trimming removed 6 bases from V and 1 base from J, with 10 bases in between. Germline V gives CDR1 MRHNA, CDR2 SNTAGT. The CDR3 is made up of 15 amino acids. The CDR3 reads CASSGHESGANVLTF. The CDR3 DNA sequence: TGTGCCAGCAGCGGCCACGAGTCTGGGGCCAACGTCCTGACTTTC.

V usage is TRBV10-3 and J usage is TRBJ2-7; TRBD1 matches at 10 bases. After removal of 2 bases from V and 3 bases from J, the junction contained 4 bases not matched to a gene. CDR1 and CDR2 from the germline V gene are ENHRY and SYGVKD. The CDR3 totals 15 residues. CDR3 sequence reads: CAISEPGTGDYEQYF. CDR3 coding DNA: TGTGCCATCAGTGAGCCCGGGACAGGGGACTACGAGCAGTACTTC.

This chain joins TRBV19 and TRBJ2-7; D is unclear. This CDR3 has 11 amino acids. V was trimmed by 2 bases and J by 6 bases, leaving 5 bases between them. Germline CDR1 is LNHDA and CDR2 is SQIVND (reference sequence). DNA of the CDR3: TGTGCCAGTAGTATATGGGGCGAGCAGTACTTC. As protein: CASSIWGEQYF.

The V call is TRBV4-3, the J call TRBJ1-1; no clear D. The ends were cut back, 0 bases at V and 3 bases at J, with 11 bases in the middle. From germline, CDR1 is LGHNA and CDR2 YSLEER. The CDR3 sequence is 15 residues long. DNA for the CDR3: TGCGCCAGCAGCCAAGATACTCACGGGTACACTGAAGCTTTCTTT. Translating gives CASSQDTHGYTEAFF.

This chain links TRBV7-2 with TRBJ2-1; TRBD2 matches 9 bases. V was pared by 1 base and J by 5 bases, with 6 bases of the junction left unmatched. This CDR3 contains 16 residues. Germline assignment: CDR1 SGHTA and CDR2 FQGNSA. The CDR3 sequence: CASSLVMRGGNNEQFF. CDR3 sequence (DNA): TGTGCCAGCAGCTTAGTGATGCGGGGGGGGAACAATGAGCAGTTCTTC. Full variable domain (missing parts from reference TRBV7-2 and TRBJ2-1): GAGVSQSPSNKVTEKGKDVELRCDPISGHTALYWYRQSLGQGLEFLIYFQGNSAPDKSGLPSDRFSAERTGGSVSTLTIQRTQQEDSAVYLCASSLVMRGGNNEQFFGPGTRLTVL.

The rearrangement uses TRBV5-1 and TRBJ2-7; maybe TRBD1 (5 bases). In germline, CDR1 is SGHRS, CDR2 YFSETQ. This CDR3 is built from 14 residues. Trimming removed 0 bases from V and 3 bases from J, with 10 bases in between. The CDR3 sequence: CASSLEAGYYEQYF. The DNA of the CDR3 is TGCGCCAGCAGCTTGGAGGCAGGGTACTACGAGCAGTACTTC.

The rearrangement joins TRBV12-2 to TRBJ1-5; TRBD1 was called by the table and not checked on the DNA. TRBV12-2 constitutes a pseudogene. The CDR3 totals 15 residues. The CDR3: CASRLGDRGIQPQHF. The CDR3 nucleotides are TGTGCAAGTCGCTTAGGGGACAGGGGTATTCAGCCCCAGCATTTT.

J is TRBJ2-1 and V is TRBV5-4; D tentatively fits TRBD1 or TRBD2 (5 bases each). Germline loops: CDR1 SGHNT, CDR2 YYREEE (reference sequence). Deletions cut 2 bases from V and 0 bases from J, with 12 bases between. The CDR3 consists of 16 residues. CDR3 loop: CASSLQDWTSYNEQFF. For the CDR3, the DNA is TGTGCCAGCAGCTTACAGGACTGGACCTCCTACAATGAGCAGTTCTTC.

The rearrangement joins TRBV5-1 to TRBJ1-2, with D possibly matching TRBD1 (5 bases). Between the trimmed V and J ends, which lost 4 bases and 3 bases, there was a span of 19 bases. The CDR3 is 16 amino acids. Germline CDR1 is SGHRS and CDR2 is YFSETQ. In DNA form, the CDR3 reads TGCGCCAGCAGCCTAGACCCAGGGATATACGACTATGGCTACACCTTC. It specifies CASSLDPGIYDYGYTF.

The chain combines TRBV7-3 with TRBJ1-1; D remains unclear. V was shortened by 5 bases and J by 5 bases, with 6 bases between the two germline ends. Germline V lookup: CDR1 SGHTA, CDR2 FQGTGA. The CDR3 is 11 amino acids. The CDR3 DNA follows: TGTGCCAGCAGCACGTCAACTGAAGCTTTCTTT. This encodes CASSTSTEAFF.

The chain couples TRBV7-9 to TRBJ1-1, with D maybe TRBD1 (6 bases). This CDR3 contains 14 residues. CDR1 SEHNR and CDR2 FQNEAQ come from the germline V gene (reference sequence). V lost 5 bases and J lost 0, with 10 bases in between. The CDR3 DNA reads TGTGCCAGCAGCGAGGGACACCTGAACACTGAAGCTTTCTTT. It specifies CASSEGHLNTEAFF. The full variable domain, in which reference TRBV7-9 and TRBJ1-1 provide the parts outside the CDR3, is DTGVSQNPRHKITKRGQNVTFRCDPISEHNRLYWYRQTLGQGPEFLTYFQNEAQLEKSRLLSDRFSAERPKGSFSTLEIQRTEQGDSAMYLCASSEGHLNTEAFFGQGTRLTVV.

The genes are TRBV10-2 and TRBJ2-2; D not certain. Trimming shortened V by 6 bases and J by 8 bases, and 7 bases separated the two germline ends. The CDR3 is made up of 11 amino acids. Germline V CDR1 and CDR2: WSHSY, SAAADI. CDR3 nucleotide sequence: TGCGCCAGCAGAACATTTGGGGAGCTGTTTTTT. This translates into CASRTFGELFF.